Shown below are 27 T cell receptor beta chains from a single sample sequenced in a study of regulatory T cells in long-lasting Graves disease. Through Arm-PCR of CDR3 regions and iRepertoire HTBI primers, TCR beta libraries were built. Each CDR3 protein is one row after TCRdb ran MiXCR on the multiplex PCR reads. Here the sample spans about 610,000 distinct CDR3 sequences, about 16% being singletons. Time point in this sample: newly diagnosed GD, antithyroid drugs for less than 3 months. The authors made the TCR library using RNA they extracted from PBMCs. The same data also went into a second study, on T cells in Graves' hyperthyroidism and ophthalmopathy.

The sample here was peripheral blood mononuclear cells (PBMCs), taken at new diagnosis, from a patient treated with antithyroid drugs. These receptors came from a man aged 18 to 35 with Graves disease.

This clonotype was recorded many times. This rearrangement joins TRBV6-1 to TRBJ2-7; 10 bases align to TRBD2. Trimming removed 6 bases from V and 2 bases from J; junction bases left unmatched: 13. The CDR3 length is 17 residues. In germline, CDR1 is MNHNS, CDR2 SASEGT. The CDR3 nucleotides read TGTGCCAGCAGGCCCCGGATTCTAGCGGGAGACCCCTACGAGCAGTACTTC. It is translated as CASRPRILAGDPYEQYF.

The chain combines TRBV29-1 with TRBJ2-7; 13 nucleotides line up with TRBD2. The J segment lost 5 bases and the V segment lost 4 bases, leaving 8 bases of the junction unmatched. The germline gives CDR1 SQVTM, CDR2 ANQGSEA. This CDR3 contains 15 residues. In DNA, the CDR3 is TGCAGCGTTGTATGGACTAGCGGGAGTTTAGACGAGCAGTACTTC. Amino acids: CSVVWTSGSLDEQYF.

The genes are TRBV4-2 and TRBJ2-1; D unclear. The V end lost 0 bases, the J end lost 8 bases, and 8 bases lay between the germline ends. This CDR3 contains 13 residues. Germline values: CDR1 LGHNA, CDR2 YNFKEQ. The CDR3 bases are TGTGCCAGCAGCCAAGATAGGAAGCATGAGCAGTTCTTC. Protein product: CASSQDRKHEQFF.

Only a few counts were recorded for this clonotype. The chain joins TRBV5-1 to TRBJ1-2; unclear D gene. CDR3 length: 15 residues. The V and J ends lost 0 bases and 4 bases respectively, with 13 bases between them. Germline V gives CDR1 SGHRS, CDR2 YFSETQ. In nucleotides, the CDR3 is TGCGCCAGCAGCTTGGAGTTGGGGATCCTCTATGGCTACACCTTC. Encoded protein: CASSLELGILYGYTF.

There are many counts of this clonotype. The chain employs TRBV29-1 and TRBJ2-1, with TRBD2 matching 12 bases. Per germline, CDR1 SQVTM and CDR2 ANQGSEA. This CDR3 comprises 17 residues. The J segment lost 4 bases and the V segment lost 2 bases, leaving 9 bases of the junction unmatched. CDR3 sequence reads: CSVERETSGSWYNEQFF. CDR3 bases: TGCAGCGTTGAAAGGGAGACTAGCGGGAGTTGGTACAATGAGCAGTTCTTC.

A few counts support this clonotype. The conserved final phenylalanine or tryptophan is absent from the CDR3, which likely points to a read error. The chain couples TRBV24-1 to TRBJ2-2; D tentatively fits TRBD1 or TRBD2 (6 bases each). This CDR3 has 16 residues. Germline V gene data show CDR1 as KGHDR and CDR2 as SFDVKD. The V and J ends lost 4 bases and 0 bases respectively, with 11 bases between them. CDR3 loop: CATSEGGRSNTGELFL. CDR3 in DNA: TGTGCCACCAGTGAGGGGGGCAGGTCGAACACCGGGGAGCTGTTTCTT.

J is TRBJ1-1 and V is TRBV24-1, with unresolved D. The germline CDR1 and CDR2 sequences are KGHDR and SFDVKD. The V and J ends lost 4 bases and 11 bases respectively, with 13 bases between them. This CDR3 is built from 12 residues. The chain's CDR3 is CATSERTGAAFF. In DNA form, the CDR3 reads TGTGCCACCAGTGAACGGACGGGAGCGGCTTTCTTT.

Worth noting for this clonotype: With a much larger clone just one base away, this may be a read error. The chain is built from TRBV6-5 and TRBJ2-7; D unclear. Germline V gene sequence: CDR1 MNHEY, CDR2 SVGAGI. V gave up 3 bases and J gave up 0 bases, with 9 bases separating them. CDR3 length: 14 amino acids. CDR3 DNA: TGTGCCAGCAGTTATCGAGGCGCCTCCTACGAGCAGTACTTC. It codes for CASSYRGASYEQYF.

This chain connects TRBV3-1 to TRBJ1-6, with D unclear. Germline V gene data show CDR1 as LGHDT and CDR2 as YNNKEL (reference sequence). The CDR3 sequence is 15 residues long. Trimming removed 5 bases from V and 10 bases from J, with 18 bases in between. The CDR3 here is CASSSKIGSGSPLHF. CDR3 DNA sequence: TGTGCCAGCAGCTCCAAGATAGGGTCGGGATCACCCCTCCACTTT.

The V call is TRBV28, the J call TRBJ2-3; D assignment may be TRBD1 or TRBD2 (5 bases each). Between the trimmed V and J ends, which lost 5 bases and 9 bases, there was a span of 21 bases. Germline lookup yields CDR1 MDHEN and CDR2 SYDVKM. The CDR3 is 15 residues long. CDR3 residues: CASSNWDRFNGTQYF. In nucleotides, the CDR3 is TGTGCCAGCAGTAACTGGGACCGGTTCAATGGGACGCAGTATTTT. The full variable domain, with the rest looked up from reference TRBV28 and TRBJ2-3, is DVKVTQSSRYLVKRTGEKVFLECVQDMDHENMFWYRQDPGLGLRLIYFSYDVKMKEKGDIPEGYSVSREKKERFSLILESASTNQTSMYLCASSNWDRFNGTQYFGPGTRLTVL.

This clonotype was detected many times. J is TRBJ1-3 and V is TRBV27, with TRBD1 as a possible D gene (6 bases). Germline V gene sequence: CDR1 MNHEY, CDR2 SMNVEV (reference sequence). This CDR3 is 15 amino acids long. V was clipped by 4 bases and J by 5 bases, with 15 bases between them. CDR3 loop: CASSSAGGPRNTIYF. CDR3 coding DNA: TGTGCCAGCAGTTCCGCGGGGGGCCCAAGAAACACCATATATTTT.

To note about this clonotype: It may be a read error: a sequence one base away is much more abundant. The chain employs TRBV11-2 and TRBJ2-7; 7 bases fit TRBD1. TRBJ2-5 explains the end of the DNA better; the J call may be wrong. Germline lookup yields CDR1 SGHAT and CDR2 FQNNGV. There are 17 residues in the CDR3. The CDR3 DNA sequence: TGTGCCAGCAGCTTAGCGTTTAAGGACAGGCATCGCGAGACCCAGTACTTC. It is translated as CASSLAFKDRHRETQYF.

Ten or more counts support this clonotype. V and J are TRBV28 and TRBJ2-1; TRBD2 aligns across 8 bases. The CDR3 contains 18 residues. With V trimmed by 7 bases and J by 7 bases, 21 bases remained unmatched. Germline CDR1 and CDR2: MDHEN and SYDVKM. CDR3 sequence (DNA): TGTGCCAGCAACCTTGAAAGGGACGGGACTAGAGTCAGGAATGAGCAGTTCTTC. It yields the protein CASNLERDGTRVRNEQFF.

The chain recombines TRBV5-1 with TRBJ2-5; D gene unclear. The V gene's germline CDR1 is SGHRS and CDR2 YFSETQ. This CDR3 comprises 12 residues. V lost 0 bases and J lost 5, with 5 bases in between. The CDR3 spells CASSLEAETQYF. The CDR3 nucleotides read TGCGCCAGCAGCTTGGAAGCCGAGACCCAGTACTTC.

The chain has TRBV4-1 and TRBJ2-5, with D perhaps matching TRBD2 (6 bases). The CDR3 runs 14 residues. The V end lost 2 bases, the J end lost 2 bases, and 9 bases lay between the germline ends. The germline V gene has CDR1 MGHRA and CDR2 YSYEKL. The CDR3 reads CASSQLAIQETQYF. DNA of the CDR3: TGCGCCAGCAGCCAACTAGCGATACAAGAGACCCAGTACTTC.

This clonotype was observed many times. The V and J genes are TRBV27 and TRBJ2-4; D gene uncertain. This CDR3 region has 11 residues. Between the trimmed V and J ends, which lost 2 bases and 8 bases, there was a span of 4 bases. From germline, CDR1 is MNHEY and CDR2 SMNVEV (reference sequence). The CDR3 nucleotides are TGTGCCAGCAGTTTAGGGCACATTCAGTACTTC. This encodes CASSLGHIQYF.

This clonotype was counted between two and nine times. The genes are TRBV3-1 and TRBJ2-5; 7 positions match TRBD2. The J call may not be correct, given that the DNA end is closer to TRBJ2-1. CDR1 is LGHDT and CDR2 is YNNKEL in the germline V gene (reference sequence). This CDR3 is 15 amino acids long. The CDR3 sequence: CASSQSGLVLETQFF. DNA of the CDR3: TGTGCCAGCAGCCAGTCTGGACTAGTCTTGGAGACCCAGTTCTTC.

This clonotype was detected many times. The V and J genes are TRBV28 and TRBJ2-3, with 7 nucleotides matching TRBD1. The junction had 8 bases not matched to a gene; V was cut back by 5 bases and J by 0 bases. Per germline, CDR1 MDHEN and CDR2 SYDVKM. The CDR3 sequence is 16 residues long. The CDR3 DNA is TGTGCCAGCAGTCTCGACAGGGACAGTAGCACAGATACGCAGTATTTT. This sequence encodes CASSLDRDSSTDTQYF.

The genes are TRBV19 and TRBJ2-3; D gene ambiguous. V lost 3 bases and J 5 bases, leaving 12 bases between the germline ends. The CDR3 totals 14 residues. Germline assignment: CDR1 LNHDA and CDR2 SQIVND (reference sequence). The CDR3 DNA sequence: TGTGCCAGTAGTATTGGCGCCGGTGAAGATACGCAGTATTTT. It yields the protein CASSIGAGEDTQYF.

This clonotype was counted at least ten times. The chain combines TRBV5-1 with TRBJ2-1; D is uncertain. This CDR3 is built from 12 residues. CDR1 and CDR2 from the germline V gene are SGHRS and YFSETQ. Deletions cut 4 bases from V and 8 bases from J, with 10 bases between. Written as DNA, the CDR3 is TGCGCCAGCAGCCTACCTTCCGATGAGCAGTTCTTC. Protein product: CASSLPSDEQFF.

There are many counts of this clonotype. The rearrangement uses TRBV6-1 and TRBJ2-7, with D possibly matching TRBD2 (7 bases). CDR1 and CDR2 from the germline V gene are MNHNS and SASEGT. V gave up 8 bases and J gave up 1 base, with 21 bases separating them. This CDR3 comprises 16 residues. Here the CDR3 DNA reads TGTGCCAGCCGCGGGGGCTCTTCCGGCCCGTCCTACGAGCAGTACTTC. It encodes CASRGGSSGPSYEQYF.

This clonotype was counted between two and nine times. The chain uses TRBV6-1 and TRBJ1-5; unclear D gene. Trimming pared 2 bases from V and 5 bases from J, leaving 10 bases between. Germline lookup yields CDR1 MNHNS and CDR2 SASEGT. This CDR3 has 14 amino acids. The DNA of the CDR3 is TGTGCCAGCAGTGAATTTCGGAAAGATCAGCCCCAGCATTTT. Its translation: CASSEFRKDQPQHF.

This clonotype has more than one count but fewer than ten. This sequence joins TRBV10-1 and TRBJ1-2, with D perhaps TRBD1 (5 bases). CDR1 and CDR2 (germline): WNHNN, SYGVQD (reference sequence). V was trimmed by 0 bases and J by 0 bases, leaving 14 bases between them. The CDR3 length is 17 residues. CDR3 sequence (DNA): TGCGCCAGCAGTGAGTCGCCGGGACTCCTCACTAACTATGGCTACACCTTC. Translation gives CASSESPGLLTNYGYTF.

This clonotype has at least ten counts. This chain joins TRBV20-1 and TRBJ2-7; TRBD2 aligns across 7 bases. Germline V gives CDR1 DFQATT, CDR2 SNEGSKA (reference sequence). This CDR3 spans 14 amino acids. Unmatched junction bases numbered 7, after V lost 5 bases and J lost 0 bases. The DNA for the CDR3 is TGCAGTGCTTCTCTAGCGGCGAGCTCCTACGAGCAGTACTTC. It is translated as CSASLAASSYEQYF.

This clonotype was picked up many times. As DNA, the CDR3 is TGTGCCAGCAGTTCTCCTAGCGGGAGGTTCTACGAGCAGTACTTC. Translated, it gives CASSSPSGRFYEQYF. The chain joins TRBV6-5 to TRBJ2-7; 11 bases match TRBD2. The CDR3 covers 15 residues. Trimming took 4 bases from V and 3 from J; bases not matched to a gene: 5. Germline CDR1 and CDR2: MNHEY and SVGAGI.

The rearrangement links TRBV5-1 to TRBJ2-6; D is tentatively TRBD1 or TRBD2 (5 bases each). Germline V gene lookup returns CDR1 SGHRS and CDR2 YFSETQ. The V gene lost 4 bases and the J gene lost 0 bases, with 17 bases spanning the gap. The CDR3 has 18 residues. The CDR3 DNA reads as TGCGCCAGCAGCCTGGCCGGGGACCACATCTCTGGGGCCAACGTCCTGACTTTC. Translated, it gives CASSLAGDHISGANVLTF.

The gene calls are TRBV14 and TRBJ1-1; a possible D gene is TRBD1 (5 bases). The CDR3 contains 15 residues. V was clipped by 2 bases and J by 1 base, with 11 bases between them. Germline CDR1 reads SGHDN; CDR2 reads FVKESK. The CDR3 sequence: CASSQYIGTNTEAFF. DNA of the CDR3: TGTGCCAGCAGCCAATACATCGGGACGAACACTGAAGCTTTCTTT.